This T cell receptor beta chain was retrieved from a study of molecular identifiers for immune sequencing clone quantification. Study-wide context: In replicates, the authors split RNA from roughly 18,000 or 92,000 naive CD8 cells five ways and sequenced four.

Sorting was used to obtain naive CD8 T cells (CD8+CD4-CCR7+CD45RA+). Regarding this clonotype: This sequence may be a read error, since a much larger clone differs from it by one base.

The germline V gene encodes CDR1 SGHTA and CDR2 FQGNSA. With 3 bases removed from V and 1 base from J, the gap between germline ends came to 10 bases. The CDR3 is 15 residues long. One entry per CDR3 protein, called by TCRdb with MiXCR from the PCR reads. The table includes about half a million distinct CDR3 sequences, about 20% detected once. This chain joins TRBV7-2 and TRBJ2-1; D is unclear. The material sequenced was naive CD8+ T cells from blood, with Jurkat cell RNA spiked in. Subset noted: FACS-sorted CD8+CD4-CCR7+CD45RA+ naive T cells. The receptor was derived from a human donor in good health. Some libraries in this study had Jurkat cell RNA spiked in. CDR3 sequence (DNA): TGTGCCAGCAGCTTTGTAGGGTTATCCTACAATGAGCAGTTCTTC. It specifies CASSFVGLSYNEQFF. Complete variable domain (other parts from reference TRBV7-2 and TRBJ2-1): GAGVSQSPSNKVTEKGKDVELRCDPISGHTALYWYRQSLGQGLEFLIYFQGNSAPDKSGLPSDRFSAERTGGSVSTLTIQRTQQEDSAVYLCASSFVGLSYNEQFFGPGTRLTVL.